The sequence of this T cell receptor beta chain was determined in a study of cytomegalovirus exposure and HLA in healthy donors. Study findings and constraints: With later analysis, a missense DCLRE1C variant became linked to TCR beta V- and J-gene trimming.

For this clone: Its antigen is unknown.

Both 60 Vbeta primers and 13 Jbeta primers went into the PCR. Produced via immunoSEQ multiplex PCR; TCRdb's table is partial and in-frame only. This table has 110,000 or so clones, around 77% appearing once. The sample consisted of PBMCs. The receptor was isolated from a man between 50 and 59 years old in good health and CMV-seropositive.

CDR3 protein: CASSERSQGGKNIQYF. The CDR3 DNA sequence: TGTGCCAGCAGTGAACGATCTCAGGGAGGCAAAAACATTCAGTACTTC. V and J are TRBV6-1 and TRBJ2-4; D is perhaps TRBD2 (6 bases). The length of the CDR3 is 16 residues. Per germline, CDR1 MNHNS and CDR2 SASEGT. With 2 bases removed from V and 3 bases from J, the gap between germline ends came to 14 bases.